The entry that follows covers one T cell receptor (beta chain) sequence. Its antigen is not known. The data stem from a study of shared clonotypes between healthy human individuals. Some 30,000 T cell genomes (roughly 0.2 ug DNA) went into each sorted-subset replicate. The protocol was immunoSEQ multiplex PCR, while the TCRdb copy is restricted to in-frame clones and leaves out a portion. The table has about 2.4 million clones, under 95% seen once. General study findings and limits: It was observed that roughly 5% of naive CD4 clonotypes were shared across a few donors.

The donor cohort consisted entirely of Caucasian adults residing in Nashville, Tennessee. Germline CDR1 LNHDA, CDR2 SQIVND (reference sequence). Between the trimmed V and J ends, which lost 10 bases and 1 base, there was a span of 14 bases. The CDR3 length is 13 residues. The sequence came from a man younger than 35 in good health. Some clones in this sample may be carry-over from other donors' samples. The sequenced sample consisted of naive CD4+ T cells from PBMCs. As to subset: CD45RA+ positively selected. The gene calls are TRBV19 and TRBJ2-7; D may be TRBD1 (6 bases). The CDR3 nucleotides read TGTGCCACACAGGGTAGTCCGTCCTACGAGCAGTACTTC. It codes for CATQGSPSYEQYF.